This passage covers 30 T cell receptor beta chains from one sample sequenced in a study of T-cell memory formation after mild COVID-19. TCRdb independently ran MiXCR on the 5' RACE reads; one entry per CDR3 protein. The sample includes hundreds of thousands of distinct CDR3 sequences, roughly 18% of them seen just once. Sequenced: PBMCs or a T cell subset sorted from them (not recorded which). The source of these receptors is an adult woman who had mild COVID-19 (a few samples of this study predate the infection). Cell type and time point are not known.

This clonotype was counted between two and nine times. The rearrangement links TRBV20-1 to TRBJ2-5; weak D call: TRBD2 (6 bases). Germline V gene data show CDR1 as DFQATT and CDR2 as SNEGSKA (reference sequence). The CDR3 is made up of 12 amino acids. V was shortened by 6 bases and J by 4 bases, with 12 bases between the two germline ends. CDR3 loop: CSARQEGETQYF. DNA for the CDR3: TGCAGTGCCCGGCAGGAGGGAGAGACCCAGTACTTC.

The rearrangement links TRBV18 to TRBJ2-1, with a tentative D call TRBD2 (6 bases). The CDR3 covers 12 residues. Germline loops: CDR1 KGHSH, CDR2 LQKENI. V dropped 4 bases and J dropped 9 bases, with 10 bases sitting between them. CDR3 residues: CASSRDLTEQFF. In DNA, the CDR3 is TGTGCCAGCTCACGGGACTTGACTGAGCAGTTCTTC.

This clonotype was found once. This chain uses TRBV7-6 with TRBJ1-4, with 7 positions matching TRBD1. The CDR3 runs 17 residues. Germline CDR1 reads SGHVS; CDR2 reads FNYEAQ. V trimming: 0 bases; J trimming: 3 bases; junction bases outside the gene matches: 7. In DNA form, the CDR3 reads TGTGCCAGCAGCTTAGCCTCTGGGCAGGGGGCTAATGAAAAACTGTTTTTT. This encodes CASSLASGQGANEKLFF. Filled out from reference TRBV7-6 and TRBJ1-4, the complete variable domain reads GAGVSQSPRYKVTKRGQDVALRCDPISGHVSLYWYRQALGQGPEFLTYFNYEAQQDKSGLPNDRFSAERPEGSISTLTIQRTEQRDSAMYRCASSLASGQGANEKLFFGSGTQLSVL.

CDR3 DNA sequence: TGCGCCAGCAGCTCGGGACGGGGACTTGGTACGCAGTATTTT. The encoded protein is CASSSGRGLGTQYF. V and J are TRBV5-1 and TRBJ2-3; D possibly corresponds to TRBD2 (6 bases). The germline V gene has CDR1 SGHRS and CDR2 YFSETQ. V lost 3 bases to trimming and J lost 8 bases, with 16 bases between them. This CDR3 contains 14 residues.

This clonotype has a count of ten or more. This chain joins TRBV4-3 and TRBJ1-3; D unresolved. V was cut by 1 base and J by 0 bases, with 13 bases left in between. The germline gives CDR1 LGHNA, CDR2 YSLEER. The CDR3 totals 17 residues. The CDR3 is CASSQGVAGGSGNTIYF. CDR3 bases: TGCGCCAGCAGCCAAGGTGTAGCGGGAGGCTCTGGAAACACCATATATTTT.

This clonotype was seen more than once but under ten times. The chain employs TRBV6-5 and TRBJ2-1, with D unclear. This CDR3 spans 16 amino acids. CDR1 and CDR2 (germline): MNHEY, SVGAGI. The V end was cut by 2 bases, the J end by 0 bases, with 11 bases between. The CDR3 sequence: CASSYGRLSSYNEQFF. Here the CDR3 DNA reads TGTGCCAGCAGTTACGGGCGGTTAAGCTCCTACAATGAGCAGTTCTTC.

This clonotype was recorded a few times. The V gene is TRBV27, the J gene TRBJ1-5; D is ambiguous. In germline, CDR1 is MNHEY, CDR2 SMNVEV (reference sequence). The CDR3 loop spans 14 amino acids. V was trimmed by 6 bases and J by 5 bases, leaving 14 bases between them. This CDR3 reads CASRKSGEYQPQHF. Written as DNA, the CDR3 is TGTGCCAGCAGGAAGAGCGGAGAATATCAGCCCCAGCATTTT.

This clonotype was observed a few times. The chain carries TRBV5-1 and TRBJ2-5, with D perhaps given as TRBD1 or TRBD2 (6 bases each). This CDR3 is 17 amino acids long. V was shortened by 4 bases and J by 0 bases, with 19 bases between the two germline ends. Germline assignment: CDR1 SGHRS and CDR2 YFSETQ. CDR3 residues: CASSGGLGQLDQETQYF. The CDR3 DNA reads TGCGCCAGCAGCGGAGGGCTAGGACAGCTAGACCAAGAGACCCAGTACTTC.

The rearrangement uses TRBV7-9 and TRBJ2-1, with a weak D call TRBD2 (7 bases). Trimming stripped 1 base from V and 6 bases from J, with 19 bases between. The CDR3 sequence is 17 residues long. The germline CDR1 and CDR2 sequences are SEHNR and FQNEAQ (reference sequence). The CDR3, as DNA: TGTGCCAGCAGCTTAGAGGGGGGGCGCGTTTATCGCAATGAGCAGTTCTTC. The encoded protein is CASSLEGGRVYRNEQFF.

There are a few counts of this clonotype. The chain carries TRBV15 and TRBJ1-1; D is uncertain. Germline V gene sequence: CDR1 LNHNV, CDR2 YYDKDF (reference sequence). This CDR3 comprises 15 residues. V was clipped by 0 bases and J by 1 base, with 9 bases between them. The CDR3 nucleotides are TGTGCCACCAGCAGAGATATAGCAGGGAACACTGAAGCTTTCTTT. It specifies CATSRDIAGNTEAFF.

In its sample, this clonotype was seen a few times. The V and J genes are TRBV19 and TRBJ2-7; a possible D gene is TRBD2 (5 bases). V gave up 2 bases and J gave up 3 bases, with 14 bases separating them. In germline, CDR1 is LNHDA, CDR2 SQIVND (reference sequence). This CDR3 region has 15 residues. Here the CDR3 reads CASSIYEDGGYEQYF. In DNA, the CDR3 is TGTGCCAGTAGTATATACGAGGACGGAGGCTACGAGCAGTACTTC.

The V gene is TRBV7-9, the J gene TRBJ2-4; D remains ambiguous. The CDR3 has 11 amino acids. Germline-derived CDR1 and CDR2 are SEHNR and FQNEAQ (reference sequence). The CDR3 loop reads CTWTNKNIQYF. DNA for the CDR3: TGTACCTGGACGAACAAAAACATTCAGTACTTC.

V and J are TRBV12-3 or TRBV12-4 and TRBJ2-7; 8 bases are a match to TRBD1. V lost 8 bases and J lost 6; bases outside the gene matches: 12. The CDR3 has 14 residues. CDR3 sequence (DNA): TGTGCCAGCTCCCCGGGACAGGAGTTGCTCGAGCAGTACTTC. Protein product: CASSPGQELLEQYF.

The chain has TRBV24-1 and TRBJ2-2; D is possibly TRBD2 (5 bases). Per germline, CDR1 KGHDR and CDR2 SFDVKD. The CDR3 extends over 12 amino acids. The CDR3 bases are TGTGCGGAGGTTGGGCGCACCGGGGAGCTGTTTTTT. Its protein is CAEVGRTGELFF.

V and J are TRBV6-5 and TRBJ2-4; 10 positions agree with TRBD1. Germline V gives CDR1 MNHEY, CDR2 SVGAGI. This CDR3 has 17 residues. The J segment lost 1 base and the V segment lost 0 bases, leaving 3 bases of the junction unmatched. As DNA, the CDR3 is TGTGCCAGCAGTTACTCGACAGGGGGCAGCGCCAAAAACATTCAGTACTTC. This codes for CASSYSTGGSAKNIQYF.

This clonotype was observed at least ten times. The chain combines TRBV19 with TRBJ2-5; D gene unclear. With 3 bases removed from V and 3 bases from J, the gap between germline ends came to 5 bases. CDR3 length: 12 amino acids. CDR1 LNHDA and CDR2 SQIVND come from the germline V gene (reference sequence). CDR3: CASSIREETQYF. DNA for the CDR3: TGTGCCAGTAGTATTAGGGAAGAGACCCAGTACTTC.

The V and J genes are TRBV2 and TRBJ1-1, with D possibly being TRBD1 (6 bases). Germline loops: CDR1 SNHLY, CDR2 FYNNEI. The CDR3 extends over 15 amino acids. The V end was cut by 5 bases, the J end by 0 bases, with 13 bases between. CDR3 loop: CASSSDRTMNTEAFF. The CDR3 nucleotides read TGTGCCAGCAGTTCGGACAGAACTATGAACACTGAAGCTTTCTTT.

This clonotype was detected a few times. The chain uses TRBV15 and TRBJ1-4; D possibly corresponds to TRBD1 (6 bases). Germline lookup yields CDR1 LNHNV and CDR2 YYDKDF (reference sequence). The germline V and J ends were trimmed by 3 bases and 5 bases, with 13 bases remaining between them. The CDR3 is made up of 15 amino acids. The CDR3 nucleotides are TGTGCCACCAGCAGCGGAAGGACAGCGAATGAAAAACTGTTTTTT. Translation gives CATSSGRTANEKLFF.

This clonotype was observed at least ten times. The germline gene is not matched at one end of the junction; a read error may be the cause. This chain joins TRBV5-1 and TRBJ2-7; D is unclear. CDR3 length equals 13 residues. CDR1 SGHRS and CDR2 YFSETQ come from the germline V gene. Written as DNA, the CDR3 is TGTGCCAGCAGTTTGCCAGGAGCCTACGAGCAGTACTTC. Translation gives CASSLPGAYEQYF.

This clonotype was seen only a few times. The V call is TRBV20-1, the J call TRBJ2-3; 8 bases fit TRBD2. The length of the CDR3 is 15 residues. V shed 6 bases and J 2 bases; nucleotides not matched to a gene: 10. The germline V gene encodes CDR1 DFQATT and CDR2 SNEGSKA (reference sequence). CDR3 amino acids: CSALTSGDFTDTQYF. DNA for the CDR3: TGCAGTGCCCTCACTAGCGGAGATTTCACAGATACGCAGTATTTT.

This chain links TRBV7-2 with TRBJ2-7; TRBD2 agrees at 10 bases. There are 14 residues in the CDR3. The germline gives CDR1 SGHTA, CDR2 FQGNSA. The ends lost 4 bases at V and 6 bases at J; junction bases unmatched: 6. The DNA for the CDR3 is TGTGCCAGCAGCTCATTAGCGGGAGGCACCGAGCAGTACTTC. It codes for CASSSLAGGTEQYF.

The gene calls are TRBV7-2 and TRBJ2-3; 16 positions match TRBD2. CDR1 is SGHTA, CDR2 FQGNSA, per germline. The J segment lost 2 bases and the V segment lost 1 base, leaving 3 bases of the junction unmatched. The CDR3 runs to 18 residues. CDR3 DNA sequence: TGTGCCAGCAGCTTAGGGGGACTAGCGGGAGGGCTCACAGATACGCAGTATTTT. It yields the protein CASSLGGLAGGLTDTQYF.

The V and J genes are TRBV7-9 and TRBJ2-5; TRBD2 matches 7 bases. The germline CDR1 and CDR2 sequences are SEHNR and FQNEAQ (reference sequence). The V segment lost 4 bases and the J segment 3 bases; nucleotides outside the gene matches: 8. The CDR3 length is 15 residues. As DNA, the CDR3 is TGTGCCAGCAGCTCCTATGGTGCGGGAGAAGAGACCCAGTACTTC. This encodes CASSSYGAGEETQYF.

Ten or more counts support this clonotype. The chain's CDR3 is CASSLYGAGETQYF. CDR3 DNA: TGCGCCAGCAGCCTCTACGGGGCTGGAGAGACCCAGTACTTC. This chain connects TRBV4-1 to TRBJ2-5; D is tentatively TRBD1 or TRBD2 (5 bases each). V was clipped by 4 bases and J by 4 bases, with 13 bases between them. Germline V gives CDR1 MGHRA, CDR2 YSYEKL. This CDR3 has 14 residues.

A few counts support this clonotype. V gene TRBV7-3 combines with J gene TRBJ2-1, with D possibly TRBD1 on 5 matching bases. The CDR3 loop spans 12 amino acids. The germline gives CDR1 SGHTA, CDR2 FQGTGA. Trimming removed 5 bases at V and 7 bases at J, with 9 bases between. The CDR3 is CASSLTENEQFF. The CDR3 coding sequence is TGTGCCAGCAGCCTGACAGAAAATGAGCAGTTCTTC.

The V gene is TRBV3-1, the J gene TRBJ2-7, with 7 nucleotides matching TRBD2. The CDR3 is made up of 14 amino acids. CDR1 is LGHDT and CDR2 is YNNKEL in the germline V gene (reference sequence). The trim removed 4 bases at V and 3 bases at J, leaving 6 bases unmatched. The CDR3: CASSRSGGDYEQYF. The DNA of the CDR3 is TGTGCCAGCAGCCGATCTGGGGGGGACTACGAGCAGTACTTC.

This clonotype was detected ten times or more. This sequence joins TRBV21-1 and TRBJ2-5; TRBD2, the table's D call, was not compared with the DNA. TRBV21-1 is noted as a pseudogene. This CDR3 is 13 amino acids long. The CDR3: CASPPGGRETQYF. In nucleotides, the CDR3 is TGTGCCAGCCCCCCAGGCGGGAGAGAGACCCAGTACTTC.

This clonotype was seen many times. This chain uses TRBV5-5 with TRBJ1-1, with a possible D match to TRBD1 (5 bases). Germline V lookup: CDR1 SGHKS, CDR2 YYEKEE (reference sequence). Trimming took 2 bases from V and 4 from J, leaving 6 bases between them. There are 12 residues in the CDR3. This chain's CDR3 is CASSFQGTEAFF. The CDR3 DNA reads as TGTGCCAGCAGCTTTCAGGGCACTGAAGCTTTCTTT.

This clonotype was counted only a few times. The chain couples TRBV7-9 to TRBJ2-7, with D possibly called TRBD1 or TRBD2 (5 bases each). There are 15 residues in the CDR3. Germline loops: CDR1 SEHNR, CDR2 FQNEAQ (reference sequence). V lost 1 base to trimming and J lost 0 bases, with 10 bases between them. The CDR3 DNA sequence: TGTGCCAGCAGCTTAGGGGACGGGATCTCCTACGAGCAGTACTTC. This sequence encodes CASSLGDGISYEQYF.

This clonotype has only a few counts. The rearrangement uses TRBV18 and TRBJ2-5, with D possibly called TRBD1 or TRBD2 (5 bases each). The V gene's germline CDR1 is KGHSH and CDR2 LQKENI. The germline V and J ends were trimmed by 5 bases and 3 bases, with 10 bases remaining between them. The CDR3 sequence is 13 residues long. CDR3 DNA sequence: TGTGCCAGCTCAATACAGGAGGAAGAGACCCAGTACTTC. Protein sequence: CASSIQEEETQYF.